These 13 T cell receptor beta chains share one sample of origin, sequenced in a study of siplizumab effects on memory and regulatory T cells. Generated by immunoSEQ multiplex PCR, the TCRdb table keeps only in-frame clones and is missing some. The table has 26,000 or so clones, 84% seen once. Sequencing was done on a sample of memory CD4+ T cells sorted from blood. The receptors were sampled from a human donor in good health.

The genes are TRBV7-8 and TRBJ2-1; 7 nucleotides line up with TRBD2. The V and J ends lost 3 bases and 8 bases, in that order; junction bases with no gene match: 10. There are 15 residues in the CDR3. Germline V gene data show CDR1 as SGHVS and CDR2 as FQNEAQ. The CDR3 DNA is TGTGCCAGCAGCTTGGGAGGGAGTGGGGGTTATGAGCAGTTCTTC. Its protein product is CASSLGGSGGYEQFF.

The count of this clone is one. This sequence joins TRBV10-3 and TRBJ2-1; 14 bases agree with TRBD2. Germline trimming cut 3 bases from V and 9 bases from J; bases unmatched to any gene: 7. Germline lookup yields CDR1 ENHRY and CDR2 SYGVKD. There are 16 residues in the CDR3. DNA for the CDR3: TGTGCCATCAGTGACCCAGGACTAGCGGGAGGTTTTGAGCAGTTCTTC. Translating gives CAISDPGLAGGFEQFF.

The chain combines TRBV7-2 with TRBJ2-2; tentatively, D is TRBD1 (6 bases). The V and J ends lost 4 bases and 4 bases respectively, with 16 bases between them. The germline gives CDR1 SGHTA, CDR2 FQGNSA. The CDR3 extends over 16 amino acids. The CDR3 protein is CASSSAGLGATGELFF. The CDR3 coding sequence is TGTGCCAGCAGCTCCGCTGGACTGGGGGCCACCGGGGAGCTGTTTTTT.

Here the CDR3 reads CASSQFDTQYF. In DNA, the CDR3 is TGTGCCAGCAGCCAGTTCGATACGCAGTATTTT. This sequence joins TRBV14 and TRBJ2-3; D uncertain. Trimming pared 3 bases from V and 6 bases from J, leaving 4 bases between. The CDR3 is 11 amino acids. Per the germline V gene, CDR1 is SGHDN and CDR2 is FVKESK. The variable domain in full, completed from reference TRBV14 and TRBJ2-3, reads EAGVTQFPSHSVIEKGQTVTLRCDPISGHDNLYWYRRVMGKEIKFLLHFVKESKQDESGMPNNRFLAERTGGTYSTLKVQPAELEDSGVYFCASSQFDTQYFGPGTRLTVL.

The chain uses TRBV7-2 and TRBJ1-5, with D tentatively TRBD1 (6 bases). The germline V gene has CDR1 SGHTA and CDR2 FQGNSA. The CDR3 totals 13 residues. V lost 8 bases to trimming and J lost 7 bases, with 15 bases between them. The CDR3 loop is CASSQGPGQPQHF. CDR3 in DNA: TGTGCCAGCTCCCAGGGGCCGGGGCAGCCCCAGCATTTT. The full variable domain, rest sourced from reference TRBV7-2 and TRBJ1-5, is GAGVSQSPSNKVTEKGKDVELRCDPISGHTALYWYRQSLGQGLEFLIYFQGNSAPDKSGLPSDRFSAERTGGSVSTLTIQRTQQEDSAVYLCASSQGPGQPQHFGDGTRLSIL.

This chain uses TRBV7-2 with TRBJ2-1; unclear D gene. V dropped 0 bases and J dropped 3 bases, with 9 bases sitting between them. Germline V gene lookup returns CDR1 SGHTA and CDR2 FQGNSA. CDR3 size: 15 residues. The CDR3 DNA reads as TGTGCCAGCAGCTTAGCCAGCAGTTACTACAATGAGCAGTTCTTC. Encoded protein: CASSLASSYYNEQFF. The full variable domain, completed using reference TRBV7-2 and TRBJ2-1, is GAGVSQSPSNKVTEKGKDVELRCDPISGHTALYWYRQSLGQGLEFLIYFQGNSAPDKSGLPSDRFSAERTGGSVSTLTIQRTQQEDSAVYLCASSLASSYYNEQFFGPGTRLTVL.

This chain links TRBV18 with TRBJ1-1; 10 bases are a match to TRBD1. Germline V CDR1 and CDR2: KGHSH, LQKENI. There are 15 residues in the CDR3. The V segment lost 3 bases and the J segment 6 bases; nucleotides outside the gene matches: 7. CDR3 sequence: CASSPQTGGIAEAFF. The CDR3, as DNA: TGTGCCAGCTCACCCCAGACAGGGGGCATCGCTGAAGCTTTCTTT.

This chain uses TRBV7-9 with TRBJ2-5; TRBD2 matches at 7 bases. Germline V CDR1 and CDR2: SEHNR, FQNEAQ (reference sequence). The CDR3 totals 15 residues. V was pared by 1 base and J by 2 bases, with 4 bases of the junction left unmatched. DNA for the CDR3: TGTGCCAGCAGCTTAGGGTCGGGAGGTCAAGAGACCCAGTACTTC. Its translation is CASSLGSGGQETQYF.

V usage is TRBV10-3 and J usage is TRBJ2-3; 8 nucleotides match TRBD1. CDR1 and CDR2 from the germline V gene are ENHRY and SYGVKD. Germline trimming cut 11 bases from V and 6 bases from J; bases unmatched to any gene: 10. The CDR3 runs 13 residues. CDR3 in amino acids: CASEGQGVDTQYF. Written as DNA, the CDR3 is TGTGCCTCTGAAGGACAGGGAGTGGATACGCAGTATTTT.

This chain uses TRBV5-5 with TRBJ1-1; the D gene is possibly TRBD1 (5 bases). The CDR3 extends over 16 amino acids. Germline values: CDR1 SGHKS, CDR2 YYEKEE (reference sequence). V was shortened by 4 bases and J by 1 base, with 17 bases between the two germline ends. Here the CDR3 reads CASSTTAGVRNTEAFF. The CDR3 region has the DNA TGTGCCAGCAGCACGACGGCGGGGGTTAGGAACACTGAAGCTTTCTTT.

This chain uses TRBV6-7 with TRBJ1-4, with 9 positions matching TRBD1. TRBV6-7 is placed among ORFs of uncertain function. The CDR3 is made up of 21 amino acids. Germline trimming cut 2 bases from V and 5 bases from J; bases unmatched to any gene: 21. The CDR3 DNA follows: TGTGCCAGCAGTTACCGAACACGGGACAGGGAGATCATTCCCACAAATGAAAAACTGTTTTTT. It specifies CASSYRTRDREIIPTNEKLFF.

J is TRBJ2-1 and V is TRBV7-2; D not resolved. CDR1 is SGHTA and CDR2 is FQGNSA in the germline V gene. This CDR3 region has 13 residues. Trimming removed 6 bases from V and 5 bases from J, with 11 bases in between. CDR3 nucleotide sequence: TGTGCCAGCAGGGAAGGGCCTAACAATGAGCAGTTCTTC. As protein: CASREGPNNEQFF.

The chain employs TRBV4-1 and TRBJ2-2; possible D gene TRBD2, 6 bases. Germline CDR1 MGHRA, CDR2 YSYEKL. V lost 0 bases and J lost 4, with 12 bases in between. This CDR3 has 16 amino acids. The CDR3 nucleotides are TGCGCCAGCAGCCAAGAACCGGGGGTGGGCACCGGGGAGCTGTTTTTT. Encoded protein: CASSQEPGVGTGELFF.